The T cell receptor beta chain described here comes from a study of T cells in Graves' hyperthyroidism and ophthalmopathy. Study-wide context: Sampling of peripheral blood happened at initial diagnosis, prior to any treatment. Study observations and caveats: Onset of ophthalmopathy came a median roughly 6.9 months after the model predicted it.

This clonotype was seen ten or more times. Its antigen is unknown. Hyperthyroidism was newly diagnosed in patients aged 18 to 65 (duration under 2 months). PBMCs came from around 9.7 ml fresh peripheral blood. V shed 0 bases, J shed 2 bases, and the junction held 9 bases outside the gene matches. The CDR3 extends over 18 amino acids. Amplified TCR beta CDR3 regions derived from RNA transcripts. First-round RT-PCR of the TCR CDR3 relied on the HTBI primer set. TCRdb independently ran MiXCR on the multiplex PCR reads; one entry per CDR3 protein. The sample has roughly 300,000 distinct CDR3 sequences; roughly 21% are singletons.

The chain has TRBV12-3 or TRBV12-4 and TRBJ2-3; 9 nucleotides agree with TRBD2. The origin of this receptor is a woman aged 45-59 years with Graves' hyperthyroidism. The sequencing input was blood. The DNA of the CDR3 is TGTGCCAGCAGTTTAGCGCATGATAGCGGGGGTCTCACAGATACGCAGTATTTT. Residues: CASSLAHDSGGLTDTQYF.